The T cell receptor beta chain under discussion was sequenced for a study of blood T cell repertoires in COVID-19. Study background: Samples came from the United States, Italy and Spain, spanning acute and convalescent COVID-19.

Sequencing was performed with immunoSEQ multiplex PCR; in TCRdb, only in-frame clones are kept and a portion is missing. The table lists under 95,000 clones, about 89% of them singletons. V was cut by 3 bases and J by 4 bases, with 8 bases left in between. CDR1 SGHNT and CDR2 YYREEE come from the germline V gene (reference sequence). CDR3 size: 13 residues. What was sequenced was peripheral blood. This clonotype was obtained from a human donor with acute or convalescent COVID-19. The donor label of this sample is uncertain. V gene TRBV5-4 combines with J gene TRBJ2-1, with D possibly being TRBD1 (5 bases). The CDR3 reads CASSSTDYNEQFF. The CDR3 nucleotides read TGTGCCAGCAGCTCGACAGATTACAATGAGCAGTTCTTC.